The TCR beta chain under discussion was sequenced for a study of blood T cell repertoires in COVID-19. The wider study: Nucleic acid was either cDNA or gDNA, and it came from T cells, B-cell-depleted T cells, or PBMCs.

CDR3 length equals 14 residues. The V segment lost 3 bases and the J segment 11 bases; nucleotides outside the gene matches: 9. From germline, CDR1 is MGHDK and CDR2 SYGVNS. This clone was recorded only once. Produced via immunoSEQ multiplex PCR; TCRdb's table is partial and in-frame only. The sample lists roughly 200,000 clones; over 75% were seen once. This chain links TRBV25-1 with TRBJ1-4; 7 bases are a match to TRBD1. Specimen: peripheral blood. This clonotype originated in a woman of 80 years or more with acute or convalescent COVID-19. Here the CDR3 DNA reads TGTGCCAGCAGTGATACAGGGGCCCTTGGGAAACTGTTTTTT. This codes for CASSDTGALGKLFF. Looking up the rest from reference TRBV25-1 and TRBJ1-4 gives the full variable domain: EADIYQTPRYLVIGTGKKITLECSQTMGHDKMYWYQQDPGMELHLIHYSYGVNSTEKGDLSSESTVSRIRTEHFPLTLESARPSHTSQYLCASSDTGALGKLFFGSGTQLSVL.